This record looks at one T cell receptor beta chain sequence and its context. Its antigen is still unknown. The data belong to a study of T-cell memory formation after mild COVID-19. Study outcomes and limitations: There were some responding clones in pre-infection memory, which suggested that cross-reactive memory had joined.

TCRdb analysed the 5' RACE reads with MiXCR anew, one entry per CDR3 protein. This table holds about 170,000 distinct CDR3 sequences, 13% found once. The CDR3 contains 11 residues. Looked up from germline, CDR1 is SQVTM and CDR2 is ANQGSEA. Deletions cut 7 bases from V and 8 bases from J, with 14 bases between. Sequenced: PBMCs or a T cell subset sorted from them (not recorded which). This sequence originates from a young man who had mild COVID-19 (a few samples of this study predate the infection). Cell type and time point are not known. The J gene is TRBJ1-2, the V gene TRBV29-1; possibly TRBD1 for D (5 bases). The DNA for the CDR3 is TGCAGCGCCCAACGGGGGGAAGGCTACACCTTC. It translates to CSAQRGEGYTF.